This TCR beta chain stems from a study of cytomegalovirus exposure and HLA in healthy donors. Use of 60 Vbeta and 13 Jbeta primers characterized the PCR. Repertoires were generated with immunoSEQ multiplex PCR, while TCRdb's copy carries only in-frame clones and drops some. The sample consists of about 120,000 clones, around two thirds of them appearing once. The germline CDR1 and CDR2 sequences are MDHEN and SYDVKM. Deletions cut 3 bases from V and 2 bases from J, with 10 bases between. The CDR3 loop spans 14 amino acids. Source material: PBMCs. This clonotype was sampled from a human donor in good health. The chain recombines TRBV28 with TRBJ1-2; D perhaps matches TRBD1 (5 bases). Here the CDR3 reads CASSFGQGNYGYTF. CDR3 DNA: TGTGCCAGCAGTTTTGGGCAGGGCAACTATGGCTACACCTTC.